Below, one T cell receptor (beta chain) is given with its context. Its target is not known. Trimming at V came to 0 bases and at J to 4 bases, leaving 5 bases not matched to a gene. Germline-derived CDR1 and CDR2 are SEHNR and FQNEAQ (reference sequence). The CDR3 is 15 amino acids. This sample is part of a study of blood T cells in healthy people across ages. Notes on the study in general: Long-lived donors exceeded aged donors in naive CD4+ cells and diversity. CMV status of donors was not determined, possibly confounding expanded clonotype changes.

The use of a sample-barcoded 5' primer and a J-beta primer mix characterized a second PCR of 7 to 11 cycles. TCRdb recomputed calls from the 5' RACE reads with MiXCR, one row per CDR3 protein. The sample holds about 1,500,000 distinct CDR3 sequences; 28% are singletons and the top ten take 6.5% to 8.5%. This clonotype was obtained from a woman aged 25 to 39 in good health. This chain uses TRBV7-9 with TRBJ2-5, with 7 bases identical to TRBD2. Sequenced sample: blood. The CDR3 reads CASSLAGTKLETQYF. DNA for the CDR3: TGTGCCAGCAGCTTAGCCGGGACTAAACTAGAGACCCAGTACTTC.